What follows are 28 T cell receptor beta chains derived from one specimen sequenced in a study of T cell repertoires in ileal Crohn's disease. Only in-frame clones appear in the TCRdb table, and some are missing; sequencing was by immunoSEQ multiplex PCR. The table lists fewer than 18,000 clones, more than 80% of them singletons, with 4.2% in the top ten. The sample comprised ileal tissue. Every receptor here comes from an adult with Crohn's disease.

The chain recombines TRBV27 with TRBJ1-2; D is undetermined. V dropped 0 bases and J dropped 4 bases, with 9 bases sitting between them. From germline, CDR1 is MNHEY and CDR2 SMNVEV (reference sequence). The CDR3 contains 14 residues. CDR3 sequence (DNA): TGTGCCAGCAGTTTATCGCGGTCCCTCTATGGCTACACCTTC. Translated, it gives CASSLSRSLYGYTF.

This clone was seen more than once but under ten times. J is TRBJ2-5 and V is TRBV5-4, with no clear D. V was pared by 0 bases and J by 5 bases, with 8 bases between. Germline-derived CDR1 and CDR2 are SGHNT and YYREEE (reference sequence). The CDR3 is 13 residues long. CDR3 sequence reads: CASSLVERETQYF. CDR3 DNA: TGTGCCAGCAGCTTGGTGGAGAGGGAGACCCAGTACTTC. Drawing the rest from reference TRBV5-4 and TRBJ2-5, the complete variable domain is ETGVTQSPTHLIKTRGQQVTLRCSSQSGHNTVSWYQQALGQGPQFIFQYYREEENGRGNFPPRFSGLQFPNYSSELNVNALELDDSALYLCASSLVERETQYFGPGTRLLVL.

The chain couples TRBV21-1 to TRBJ1-1; the table's D call, TRBD1, was not checked against the DNA. TRBV21-1 is classified as a pseudogene. The CDR3 spans 14 residues. The CDR3 spells CASISGTVNTEAFF. CDR3 nucleotides: TGTGCCAGTATATCCGGGACAGTCAACACTGAAGCTTTCTTT.

V and J are TRBV11-2 and TRBJ1-2; 9 nucleotides match TRBD1. The CDR3 has 14 residues. Per germline, CDR1 SGHAT and CDR2 FQNNGV. Trimming removed 0 bases from V and 8 bases from J; junction bases left unmatched: 4. The CDR3 protein is CASSLDRDRVGYTF. CDR3 coding DNA: TGTGCCAGCAGCTTAGATCGGGACAGGGTCGGCTACACCTTC.

In its sample, this clone was seen a few times. The chain is built from TRBV19 and TRBJ1-3, with D unclear. The CDR3 totals 14 residues. Germline values: CDR1 LNHDA, CDR2 SQIVND (reference sequence). V was pared by 1 base and J by 5 bases, with 9 bases between. The CDR3, as DNA: TGTGCCAGTAGTATAGGGACTGTTAGAAACACCATATATTTT. Translation gives CASSIGTVRNTIYF.

CDR3 region: CASRRDTSYEQYF. CDR3 coding DNA: TGTGCCAGCAGACGGGACACCTCCTACGAGCAGTACTTC. The chain combines TRBV7-9 with TRBJ2-7; weak D call: TRBD1 (6 bases). Deletions cut 6 bases from V and 0 bases from J, with 9 bases between. CDR3 length equals 13 residues. The V gene's germline CDR1 is SEHNR and CDR2 FQNEAQ (reference sequence).

The chain has TRBV30 and TRBJ1-6, with D maybe TRBD1 (6 bases). This CDR3 contains 13 residues. Germline CDR1 GTSNPN, CDR2 SVGIG (reference sequence). The ends were cut back, 7 bases at V and 5 bases at J, with 12 bases in the middle. CDR3 residues: CAFEGGNNSPLHF. The DNA of the CDR3 is TGTGCCTTCGAAGGGGGAAATAATTCACCCCTCCACTTT.

The count of this clone is one. The chain recombines TRBV10-3 with TRBJ1-2; the match to TRBD1 covers 7 bases. After removal of 8 bases from V and 5 bases from J, the junction contained 8 bases not matched to a gene. The length of the CDR3 is 13 residues. From germline, CDR1 is ENHRY and CDR2 SYGVKD. The CDR3 coding sequence is TGTGCCATCGGAGAAGACAGGGTGTATGGCTACACCTTC. It is translated as CAIGEDRVYGYTF.

The rearrangement links TRBV6-1 to TRBJ2-2; 7 bases align to TRBD1. CDR3 length: 15 amino acids. Trimming took 5 bases from V and 1 from J; bases not matched to a gene: 4. CDR1 is MNHNS, CDR2 SASEGT, per germline. The CDR3 DNA reads TGTGCCAGCAGTCGGGGACAGCGGAACACCGGGGAGCTGTTTTTT. The encoded protein is CASSRGQRNTGELFF.

The chain links TRBV27 to TRBJ1-5, with D uncertain. The CDR3 sequence is 18 residues long. From germline, CDR1 is MNHEY and CDR2 SMNVEV (reference sequence). The ends were cut back, 0 bases at V and 3 bases at J, with 18 bases in the middle. The CDR3 reads CASSLSLVGGRDNQPQHF. DNA for the CDR3: TGTGCCAGCAGTTTATCCCTTGTAGGAGGGCGGGACAATCAGCCCCAGCATTTT.

The chain is built from TRBV7-2 and TRBJ1-4; no clear D gene. V gave up 1 base and J gave up 12 bases, with 21 bases separating them. This CDR3 comprises 16 residues. Germline V lookup: CDR1 SGHTA, CDR2 FQGNSA. The CDR3 is CASSLGRAGSQVELFF. The CDR3 bases are TGTGCCAGCAGCTTAGGGAGGGCCGGCAGCCAGGTGGAACTGTTTTTT.

The rearrangement links TRBV19 to TRBJ1-1; 9 bases fit TRBD1. CDR1 and CDR2 (germline): LNHDA, SQIVND (reference sequence). With 1 base clipped from V and 5 bases from J, the junction kept 5 bases outside the gene matches. The CDR3 loop spans 15 amino acids. The CDR3 region has the DNA TGTGCCAGTAGTATAGGGGGGACAGGGAAGACTGAAGCTTTCTTT. Translation: CASSIGGTGKTEAFF.

In this sample, this clone is large. The chain carries TRBV27 and TRBJ1-5; the D gene is possibly TRBD1 (5 bases). V dropped 5 bases and J dropped 7 bases, with 15 bases sitting between them. CDR1 and CDR2 (germline): MNHEY, SMNVEV (reference sequence). The CDR3 has 14 amino acids. CDR3 sequence reads: CASSMAAGRQPQHF. The CDR3, as DNA: TGTGCCAGCAGTATGGCTGCGGGGCGGCAGCCCCAGCATTTT.

This clone was seen a few times. The chain joins TRBV9 to TRBJ1-2; the D gene is possibly TRBD1 (5 bases). This CDR3 has 15 amino acids. Trimming took 3 bases from V and 5 from J, leaving 17 bases between them. The V gene's germline CDR1 is SGDLS and CDR2 YYNGEE. CDR3 DNA sequence: TGTGCCAGCAGCGCCCCCGTGGGCAGGGCTTATGGCTACACCTTC. Its translation: CASSAPVGRAYGYTF.

The V and J genes are TRBV6-5 and TRBJ2-3; D is uncertain. Germline CDR1 is MNHEY and CDR2 is SVGAGI. This CDR3 spans 12 amino acids. Trimming removed 5 bases at V and 10 bases at J, with 13 bases between. The CDR3 DNA sequence: TGTGCCAGCAGTGATAGGAGAAATCCGCAGTATTTT. Protein product: CASSDRRNPQYF.

The chain carries TRBV6-6 and TRBJ2-7; 7 nucleotides align to TRBD1. Germline values: CDR1 MNHNY, CDR2 SVGAGI (reference sequence). V dropped 7 bases and J dropped 6; count of bases not matched to a gene: 6. The length of the CDR3 is 12 residues. As DNA, the CDR3 is TGTGCCAGCACTTTCGCAGGGGGCGAGCAGTACTTC. Protein: CASTFAGGEQYF.

This clone was counted between two and nine times. This specimen includes other DNA sequences encoding the same CDR3. The chain uses TRBV9 and TRBJ2-2; 10 nucleotides agree with TRBD1. The germline gives CDR1 SGDLS, CDR2 YYNGEE. The CDR3 is 16 amino acids. Losses at the gene ends were 3 bases for V and 2 bases for J; bases not matched to a gene: 4. In nucleotides, the CDR3 is TGTGCCAGCAGCGCGACAGGGGGCGGAAACACCGGGGAGCTGTTTTTT. Its protein product is CASSATGGGNTGELFF. Looking up the rest from reference TRBV9 and TRBJ2-2 gives the full variable domain: DSGVTQTPKHLITATGQRVTLRCSPRSGDLSVYWYQQSLDQGLQFLIQYYNGEERAKGNILERFSAQQFPDLHSELNLSSLELGDSALYFCASSATGGGNTGELFFGEGSRLTVL.

The V gene is TRBV27, the J gene TRBJ1-1; D gene unclear. Germline CDR1 is MNHEY and CDR2 is SMNVEV (reference sequence). V lost 3 bases and J 5 bases, leaving 16 bases between the germline ends. The CDR3 sequence is 15 residues long. The CDR3 spells CASSFFSGRGTEAFF. DNA for the CDR3: TGTGCCAGCAGTTTTTTTTCGGGTCGTGGGACTGAAGCTTTCTTT.

This sequence joins TRBV30 and TRBJ1-1; D gene uncertain. The CDR3 consists of 12 residues. The V end lost 2 bases, the J end lost 3 bases, and 7 bases lay between the germline ends. In germline, CDR1 is GTSNPN, CDR2 SVGIG (reference sequence). DNA of the CDR3: TGTGCCTGGAGTCCCGAGTACACTGAAGCTTTCTTT. This gives the protein CAWSPEYTEAFF.

This clone has more than one count but fewer than ten. V and J are TRBV18 and TRBJ2-7; 7 bases align to TRBD1. CDR3 length: 13 amino acids. Trimming at V came to 3 bases and at J to 5 bases, leaving 4 bases not matched to a gene. The V gene's germline CDR1 is KGHSH and CDR2 LQKENI. The CDR3 DNA sequence: TGTGCCAGCTCACCGACAGGGTATGACGAGCAGTACGTC. This encodes CASSPTGYDEQYV.

This clone was observed a handful of times. The rearrangement joins TRBV5-4 to TRBJ2-3; 11 bases line up with TRBD2. Germline V lookup: CDR1 SGHNT, CDR2 YYREEE (reference sequence). The CDR3 runs 16 residues. Germline trimming cut 6 bases from V and 4 bases from J; bases unmatched to any gene: 10. The CDR3 sequence is CASKIAGGRGSDTQYF. The CDR3 DNA is TGTGCCAGCAAGATAGCGGGGGGGCGGGGCTCAGATACGCAGTATTTT.

The genes are TRBV5-5 and TRBJ1-2; 8 bases align to TRBD1. The CDR3 has 14 residues. Trimming cost V 4 bases and J 4 bases; bases outside gene matches: 6. CDR1 is SGHKS and CDR2 is YYEKEE in the germline V gene (reference sequence). The CDR3, as DNA: TGTGCCAGCAGCCCGGGACAGGTTACCTATGGCTACACCTTC. Its translation is CASSPGQVTYGYTF.

The V gene is TRBV12-2, the J gene TRBJ1-2. TRBV12-2 constitutes a pseudogene. The CDR3 consists of 16 residues. The CDR3 loop reads CASRFAPLYSNYGYTF. CDR3 coding DNA: TGTGCAAGTCGCTTCGCCCCCCTCTACTCCAACTATGGCTACACCTTC.

V usage is TRBV7-8 and J usage is TRBJ2-7, with 8 bases matching TRBD1. Per germline, CDR1 SGHVS and CDR2 FQNEAQ. This CDR3 has 17 amino acids. The V and J ends lost 5 bases and 2 bases, in that order; junction bases with no gene match: 14. The CDR3 loop is CASSPYIGQGMTYEQYF. The CDR3 coding sequence is TGTGCCAGCAGCCCGTACATAGGACAGGGTATGACCTACGAGCAGTACTTC.

This clone is a singleton in its sample. The J gene is TRBJ1-4, the V gene TRBV2; 8 bases fit TRBD1. V was pared by 5 bases and J by 8 bases, with 4 bases of the junction left unmatched. There are 13 residues in the CDR3. Germline CDR1 reads SNHLY; CDR2 reads FYNNEI. CDR3 sequence reads: CASSNTGGEKLFF. As DNA, the CDR3 is TGTGCCAGCAGTAACACAGGGGGAGAAAAACTGTTTTTT.

This clone has more than one count but fewer than ten. The V and J genes are TRBV5-1 and TRBJ1-1; D call uncertain. This CDR3 comprises 14 residues. Germline CDR1 is SGHRS and CDR2 is YFSETQ. V was trimmed by 4 bases and J by 3 bases, leaving 13 bases between them. CDR3 region: CASSPQRGHTEAFF. The CDR3 DNA sequence: TGCGCCAGCAGCCCACAGCGAGGGCACACTGAAGCTTTCTTT. Using reference TRBV5-1 and TRBJ1-1 for the parts outside the CDR3, the full variable domain is KAGVTQTPRYLIKTRGQQVTLSCSPISGHRSVSWYQQTPGQGLQFLFEYFSETQRNKGNFPGRFSGRQFSNSRSEMNVSTLELGDSALYLCASSPQRGHTEAFFGQGTRLTVV.

The chain couples TRBV18 to TRBJ1-3; TRBD1 matches 8 bases. This CDR3 is built from 16 residues. The V segment lost 4 bases and the J segment 1 base; nucleotides outside the gene matches: 6. Germline CDR1 is KGHSH and CDR2 is LQKENI. The CDR3 loop reads CASSQTTGESGNTIYF. DNA for the CDR3: TGTGCCAGCTCACAAACGACAGGGGAGTCTGGAAACACCATATATTTT.

This rearrangement joins TRBV6-1 to TRBJ2-7; 8 nucleotides line up with TRBD1. The junction had 5 bases not matched to a gene; V was cut back by 1 base and J by 3 bases. CDR3 length: 15 amino acids. Germline CDR1 and CDR2: MNHNS and SASEGT. The CDR3 is CASSEVTGEHYEQYF. CDR3 nucleotides: TGTGCCAGCAGTGAAGTGACAGGGGAACACTACGAGCAGTACTTC.